The table lists the clone carrying this T cell receptor (beta chain) with a few counts. Its cognate antigen is unknown. Some clones are missing from TCRdb's copy, which holds only in-frame ones; the method was immunoSEQ multiplex PCR. The sample yields 130,000 to 150,000 clones, roughly nine tenths seen once. V was trimmed by 7 bases and J by 1 base, leaving 16 bases between them. The CDR3 is 15 amino acids. The V gene's germline CDR1 is SGHTA and CDR2 FQGTGA. This record comes from a study of T cell responses to AZD1222 COVID-19 vaccine. Overall study results and limits: Spike-specific TCR breadth and depth grew following two AZD1222 doses.

The genes are TRBV7-3 and TRBJ1-1; D remains ambiguous. Here the sequenced sample was peripheral blood, taken 28 days after the second AZD1222 dose. This receptor was identified in an adult who received the AZD1222 COVID-19 vaccine. CDR3 DNA: TGTGCCAGCAACAATCGCGGGCGGCAGAACACTGAAGCTTTCTTT. It yields the protein CASNNRGRQNTEAFF. Looking up the rest from reference TRBV7-3 and TRBJ1-1 gives the full variable domain: GAGVSQTPSNKVTEKGKYVELRCDPISGHTALYWYRQSLGQGPEFLIYFQGTGAADDSGLPNDRFFAVRPEGSVSTLKIQRTERGDSAVYLCASNNRGRQNTEAFFGQGTRLTVV.